These 27 T cell receptor beta chains were sequenced from one sample in a study of blood T cell repertoires in COVID-19. Here immunoSEQ multiplex PCR was the method, and the copy in TCRdb shows in-frame clones only, minus some. This sample yields some 460,000 clones, of which roughly 87% are seen a single time; around 0.7% belongs to the top ten. Sequencing used PBMCs or T cells enriched from blood (not recorded which). The receptors were gathered from a woman under 30 who had recovered from COVID-19.

This clone was found a few times. The chain combines TRBV6-5 with TRBJ1-1; D is unclear. Germline loops: CDR1 MNHEY, CDR2 SVGAGI. V lost 7 bases to trimming and J lost 0 bases, with 6 bases between them. This CDR3 region has 12 residues. CDR3 coding DNA: TGTGCCAGCATAGTTGTGAACACTGAAGCTTTCTTT. Protein: CASIVVNTEAFF.

The V call is TRBV30, the J call TRBJ2-7, with a tentative D call TRBD1 (5 bases). CDR3 size: 13 residues. The ends were cut back, 2 bases at V and 3 bases at J, with 11 bases in the middle. Germline V gives CDR1 GTSNPN, CDR2 SVGIG (reference sequence). CDR3 loop: CAWSRQPFYEQYF. For the CDR3, the DNA is TGTGCCTGGAGTCGACAGCCGTTCTACGAGCAGTACTTC.

J is TRBJ1-5 and V is TRBV5-6; D gene ambiguous. The CDR3 is made up of 15 amino acids. Trimming pared 0 bases from V and 4 bases from J, leaving 11 bases between. Germline V CDR1 and CDR2: SGHDT, YYEEEE. The CDR3 protein is CASSLAMTGNQPQHF. The CDR3 nucleotides are TGTGCCAGCAGCTTGGCTATGACCGGGAATCAGCCCCAGCATTTT.

V gene TRBV5-4 combines with J gene TRBJ1-1; D gene ambiguous. Trimming cost V 0 bases and J 6 bases, with 15 bases left between them. CDR3 length: 15 amino acids. Germline V CDR1 and CDR2: SGHNT, YYREEE (reference sequence). The CDR3 coding sequence is TGTGCCAGCAGCTTGGCGTGGAGTGACTCTGCTGAAGCTTTCTTT. The encoded protein is CASSLAWSDSAEAFF.

The V gene is TRBV9, the J gene TRBJ1-1, with D perhaps TRBD1 (6 bases). This CDR3 has 15 residues. V lost 4 bases to trimming and J lost 1 base, with 14 bases between them. Germline CDR1 is SGDLS and CDR2 is YYNGEE. The CDR3 protein is CASSPSGGGNTEAFF. The CDR3 DNA sequence: TGTGCCAGCAGCCCCTCGGGAGGGGGGAACACTGAAGCTTTCTTT.

The rearrangement uses TRBV11-2 and TRBJ2-2, with 7 bases fitting TRBD2. The CDR3 runs 15 residues. The germline gives CDR1 SGHAT, CDR2 FQNNGV. V lost 8 bases and J lost 7; bases outside the gene matches: 13. The CDR3, as DNA: TGTGCCAGCCACATGCGGAGGGGAGGGAGCGGGGAGCTGTTTTTT. Translation gives CASHMRRGGSGELFF. The full variable domain, in which reference TRBV11-2 and TRBJ2-2 provide the parts outside the CDR3, is EAGVAQSPRYKIIEKRQSVAFWCNPISGHATLYWYQQILGQGPKLLIQFQNNGVVDDSQLPKDRFSAERLKGVDSTLKIQPAKLEDSAVYLCASHMRRGGSGELFFGEGSRLTVL.

This clone is a singleton in its sample. The V and J genes are TRBV30 and TRBJ2-7, with 10 bases matching TRBD1. The germline CDR1 and CDR2 sequences are GTSNPN and SVGIG (reference sequence). This CDR3 has 16 amino acids. With 6 bases clipped from V and 4 bases from J, the junction kept 15 bases outside the gene matches. Here the CDR3 reads CACLPGTGVVRYEQYF. DNA for the CDR3: TGTGCCTGTCTACCCGGGACAGGGGTCGTTAGGTACGAGCAGTACTTC. Using reference TRBV30 and TRBJ2-7 for the parts outside the CDR3, the full variable domain is SQTIHQWPATLVQPVGSPLSLECTVEGTSNPNLYWYRQAAGRGLQLLFYSVGIGQISSEVPQNLSASRPQDRQFILSSKKLLLSDSGFYLCACLPGTGVVRYEQYFGPGTRLTVT.

The chain couples TRBV27 to TRBJ1-5; D is ambiguous. Germline-derived CDR1 and CDR2 are MNHEY and SMNVEV (reference sequence). V shed 6 bases and J shed 4 bases, with 13 bases lying between them. The CDR3 contains 14 residues. The CDR3 bases are TGTGCCAGCAGGTCTCGGGGAGGTAATCAGCCCCAGCATTTT. Protein sequence: CASRSRGGNQPQHF.

In this sample, this clone turned up a few times. CDR3 sequence (DNA): TGTGCCTGGAGTGACAGGGGTATGAACACTGAAGCTTTCTTT. It encodes CAWSDRGMNTEAFF. V usage is TRBV30 and J usage is TRBJ1-1, with 7 positions matching TRBD1. Trimming cost V 1 base and J 0 bases; bases outside gene matches: 2. The CDR3 loop spans 14 amino acids. Germline-derived CDR1 and CDR2 are GTSNPN and SVGIG (reference sequence).

The chain links TRBV7-3 to TRBJ1-1, with 9 nucleotides matching TRBD1. CDR1 is SGHTA and CDR2 is FQGTGA in the germline V gene. J lost 5 bases, V lost 5 bases, and 15 bases had no gene match. The CDR3 extends over 17 amino acids. DNA of the CDR3: TGTGCCAGCAGCCCTGGACAGGGGTGGCCGCGGGGGACTGAAGCTTTCTTT. It yields the protein CASSPGQGWPRGTEAFF.

The rearrangement uses TRBV10-3 and TRBJ1-5, with D tentatively TRBD1 (5 bases). The ends were cut back, 2 bases at V and 4 bases at J, with 12 bases in the middle. Germline V gene lookup returns CDR1 ENHRY and CDR2 SYGVKD. The length of the CDR3 is 15 residues. The CDR3 loop is CAISEDDRFNQPQHF. The CDR3 nucleotides read TGTGCCATCAGTGAGGACGACAGATTTAATCAGCCCCAGCATTTT.

This sequence joins TRBV4-1 and TRBJ2-1, with 9 bases aligning to TRBD1. V was clipped by 1 base and J by 9 bases; unmatched bases: 10. CDR1 is MGHRA and CDR2 is YSYEKL in the germline V gene. The CDR3 contains 16 residues. The CDR3 loop reads CASSQGKTGGFSEQFF. The CDR3 nucleotides are TGCGCCAGCAGCCAAGGTAAAACAGGGGGCTTTAGTGAGCAGTTCTTC.

The chain uses TRBV25-1 and TRBJ1-6; unclear D gene. This CDR3 comprises 14 residues. The V end lost 2 bases, the J end lost 7 bases, and 9 bases lay between the germline ends. Per germline, CDR1 MGHDK and CDR2 SYGVNS. This CDR3 reads CASSEPGRNSPLHF. In DNA form, the CDR3 reads TGTGCCAGCAGTGAACCGGGGAGGAATTCACCCCTCCACTTT.

V and J are TRBV6-5 and TRBJ2-1, with a tentative D call TRBD1 (5 bases). The CDR3 runs to 11 residues. The germline V gene encodes CDR1 MNHEY and CDR2 SVGAGI. V was trimmed by 6 bases and J by 16 bases, leaving 16 bases between them. CDR3 sequence reads: CASSLQGFGFF. Here the CDR3 DNA reads TGTGCCAGCAGCCTGCAGGGTTTTGGCTTCTTC.

The gene calls are TRBV7-6 and TRBJ1-6, with D unresolved. Trimming left V 1 base short and J 13 bases short, with 14 bases between. Germline loops: CDR1 SGHVS, CDR2 FNYEAQ. The CDR3 runs to 14 residues. CDR3 protein: CASSLDVGGSPLHF. The CDR3 region has the DNA TGTGCCAGCAGCTTAGACGTTGGAGGTTCCCCCCTCCACTTT. Variable domain in full (rest from reference TRBV7-6 and TRBJ1-6): GAGVSQSPRYKVTKRGQDVALRCDPISGHVSLYWYRQALGQGPEFLTYFNYEAQQDKSGLPNDRFSAERPEGSISTLTIQRTEQRDSAMYRCASSLDVGGSPLHFGNGTRLTVT.

The chain combines TRBV19 with TRBJ1-5, with TRBD1 as a possible D gene (6 bases). This CDR3 comprises 14 residues. Germline V gene lookup returns CDR1 LNHDA and CDR2 SQIVND (reference sequence). Trimming shortened V by 7 bases and J by 5 bases, and 15 bases separated the two germline ends. The CDR3 bases are TGTGCCAGTAACCCTGGGGGGGCAGATCAGCCCCAGCATTTT. This sequence encodes CASNPGGADQPQHF.

The chain couples TRBV28 to TRBJ2-7; 8 bases line up with TRBD2. Germline lookup yields CDR1 MDHEN and CDR2 SYDVKM. V trimming: 7 bases; J trimming: 3 bases; junction bases outside the gene matches: 8. The CDR3 has 14 residues. Here the CDR3 DNA reads TGTGCCAGCAAGATCCCCGGGGGGGACTACGAGCAGTACTTC. Amino acids: CASKIPGGDYEQYF. The complete variable domain, with remaining parts taken from reference TRBV28 and TRBJ2-7, reads DVKVTQSSRYLVKRTGEKVFLECVQDMDHENMFWYRQDPGLGLRLIYFSYDVKMKEKGDIPEGYSVSREKKERFSLILESASTNQTSMYLCASKIPGGDYEQYFGPGTRLTVT.

The gene calls are TRBV5-1 and TRBJ2-5, with D perhaps matching TRBD1 (5 bases). Germline CDR1 is SGHRS and CDR2 is YFSETQ. Trimming stripped 0 bases from V and 0 bases from J, with 12 bases between. This CDR3 has 16 residues. The CDR3: CASSLGRGAHQETQYF. CDR3 DNA sequence: TGCGCCAGCAGCTTGGGAAGGGGTGCCCACCAAGAGACCCAGTACTTC. Drawing the rest from reference TRBV5-1 and TRBJ2-5, the complete variable domain is KAGVTQTPRYLIKTRGQQVTLSCSPISGHRSVSWYQQTPGQGLQFLFEYFSETQRNKGNFPGRFSGRQFSNSRSEMNVSTLELGDSALYLCASSLGRGAHQETQYFGPGTRLLVL.

The chain links TRBV6-1 to TRBJ1-1, with D unclear. Per germline, CDR1 MNHNS and CDR2 SASEGT. The CDR3 extends over 16 amino acids. V dropped 2 bases and J dropped 0 bases, with 13 bases sitting between them. The CDR3, as DNA: TGTGCCAGCAGTGAACGACGGTTACTAATGAACACTGAAGCTTTCTTT. Encoded protein: CASSERRLLMNTEAFF.

The table lists this clone with many counts. This rearrangement joins TRBV6-5 to TRBJ1-4; 10 nucleotides line up with TRBD1. This CDR3 has 16 residues. Trimming cost V 0 bases and J 10 bases; bases outside gene matches: 8. Per germline, CDR1 MNHEY and CDR2 SVGAGI. The CDR3 loop reads CASSYSRTGGLTKLFF. The CDR3 nucleotides read TGTGCCAGCAGTTACTCCCGGACAGGGGGTCTGACAAAACTGTTTTTT.

V and J are TRBV5-4 and TRBJ1-2; possible D gene TRBD1, 5 bases. The CDR3 loop spans 14 amino acids. The V gene's germline CDR1 is SGHNT and CDR2 YYREEE (reference sequence). The ends were cut back, 0 bases at V and 4 bases at J, with 10 bases in the middle. CDR3 sequence reads: CASSLEAGIYGYTF. The CDR3 DNA is TGTGCCAGCAGCTTGGAGGCAGGGATCTATGGCTACACCTTC.

This clone has a handful of counts. The V gene is TRBV24-1, the J gene TRBJ2-1, with D possibly being TRBD1 (7 bases). V dropped 4 bases and J dropped 9 bases, with 18 bases sitting between them. The V gene's germline CDR1 is KGHDR and CDR2 SFDVKD. This CDR3 spans 15 amino acids. Written as DNA, the CDR3 is TGTGCCACCAGTGACATAGGGCAGGGGGGAGGTGAGCAGTTCTTC. Translated, it gives CATSDIGQGGGEQFF.

This chain uses TRBV18 with TRBJ1-2; tentative D call: TRBD1 (5 bases). The V gene's germline CDR1 is KGHSH and CDR2 LQKENI. Between the trimmed V and J ends, which lost 10 bases and 6 bases, there was a span of 24 bases. This CDR3 spans 15 amino acids. CDR3 DNA: TGTGCCACCCTGAGGGGAGGAGATGGGCGTGATGGCTACACCTTC. This gives the protein CATLRGGDGRDGYTF.

The genes are TRBV9 and TRBJ2-7, with 12 bases lining up with TRBD2. Per the germline V gene, CDR1 is SGDLS and CDR2 is YYNGEE. V dropped 2 bases and J dropped 6; count of bases not matched to a gene: 3. The length of the CDR3 is 14 residues. CDR3 amino acids: CASSVGLAGPEQYF. Written as DNA, the CDR3 is TGTGCCAGCAGCGTCGGACTAGCGGGGCCCGAGCAGTACTTC. The complete variable domain, with remaining parts taken from reference TRBV9 and TRBJ2-7, reads DSGVTQTPKHLITATGQRVTLRCSPRSGDLSVYWYQQSLDQGLQFLIQYYNGEERAKGNILERFSAQQFPDLHSELNLSSLELGDSALYFCASSVGLAGPEQYFGPGTRLTVT.

The V gene is TRBV4-2, the J gene TRBJ2-2, with D perhaps TRBD2 (7 bases). CDR1 is LGHNA and CDR2 is YNFKEQ in the germline V gene. V lost 0 bases to trimming and J lost 7 bases, with 18 bases between them. This CDR3 comprises 17 residues. The CDR3 DNA follows: TGTGCCAGCAGCCAAGATCTAGGGGGGGCCTCCGGCGGGGAGCTGTTTTTT. Residues: CASSQDLGGASGGELFF.

The rearrangement links TRBV5-6 to TRBJ1-1; 10 positions match TRBD1. The V gene's germline CDR1 is SGHDT and CDR2 YYEEEE. The V gene end was trimmed by 6 bases and the J gene end by 1 base; junction bases not matched to a gene: 3. This CDR3 spans 14 amino acids. CDR3 residues: CASKTGGANTEAFF. For the CDR3, the DNA is TGTGCCAGCAAGACAGGGGGCGCGAACACTGAAGCTTTCTTT. The whole variable domain, remainder taken from reference TRBV5-6 and TRBJ1-1, is DAGVTQSPTHLIKTRGQQVTLRCSPKSGHDTVSWYQQALGQGPQFIFQYYEEEERQRGNFPDRFSGHQFPNYSSELNVNALLLGDSALYLCASKTGGANTEAFFGQGTRLTVV.

This clone was seen once. V usage is TRBV2 and J usage is TRBJ2-5; D remains ambiguous. CDR1 and CDR2 from the germline V gene are SNHLY and FYNNEI. The CDR3 is 11 amino acids. Trimming shortened V by 5 bases and J by 3 bases, and 4 bases separated the two germline ends. The CDR3 here is CASSIEETQYF. Written as DNA, the CDR3 is TGTGCCAGCAGTATCGAAGAGACCCAGTACTTC.